These T cell receptor beta chains were read from a single sample in a study of blood T cell repertoires in COVID-19. Sequencing used immunoSEQ multiplex PCR; TCRdb keeps in-frame clones, though not all of them. The sample lists 65,000 to 85,000 clones, 85% to 90% occurring once. Sequencing was done on a sample of peripheral blood. The receptor source for this set is a human donor in a cohort sampled during active COVID-19. Each CDR3 is given with its conserved first and last residue. Fields, in order: V gene, J gene, clone size, D gene, CDR3 DNA, CDR3 protein. A D gene is named only where the DNA matches it firmly. A clone size is listed for some rows: how often the clone was seen (once, few, many), or a class if it is expanded.

TRBV19	TRBJ2-7	-	TRBD1	TGTGCCAGTAGTATTGGGACAGGGCCGTACGAGCAGTACTTC	CASSIGTGPYEQYF
TRBV13	TRBJ1-2	-	TRBD1	TGTGCCAGCAGCCCCACGGGACAGCTCTATGAGGGCTACACCTTC	CASSPTGQLYEGYTF
TRBV9	TRBJ1-1	-	-	TGTGCCAGCAGCGTAGGCTTCAGGGTAACTGAAGCTTTCTTT	CASSVGFRVTEAFF
TRBV6-1	TRBJ1-2	-	TRBD1	TGTGCCAGCATTCGGGACAGGGATGGCTACACCTTC	CASIRDRDGYTF
TRBV5-6	TRBJ2-1	-	TRBD2	TGTGCCAGCAGCTTGGACGCCCGACTAGCCTGGCTGCCCTACTCTGAGCAGTTCTTC	CASSLDARLAWLPYSEQFF
TRBV19	TRBJ2-1	-	-	TGTGCCAGTAAATCAGCGGGTCGGGATGAGCAGTTCTTC	CASKSAGRDEQFF
TRBV7-9	TRBJ2-7	-	TRBD2	TGTGCCAGCAGCTTAGACTGGGCAGCGACTAGCGACGAGCAGTACTTC	CASSLDWAATSDEQYF
TRBV10-2	TRBJ1-2	-	TRBD1	TGCGCCAGCAGTGGAGTCACAGGGGGAAGGCCTAACTATGGCTACACCTTC	CASSGVTGGRPNYGYTF
TRBV2	TRBJ2-5	-	-	TGTGCCAGCAGTGAGGGGAGGGGGGCAGAGACCCAGTACTTC	CASSEGRGAETQYF
TRBV14	TRBJ2-7	-	TRBD2	TGTGCCAGCAGCCCTAGACTAGCGTACGAGCAGTACTTC	CASSPRLAYEQYF
TRBV5-5	TRBJ1-5	-	-	TGTGCCAGCAGCTCACAGGGATATAGCAATCAGCCCCAGCATTTT	CASSSQGYSNQPQHF
TRBV6-5	TRBJ2-6	-	TRBD1	TGTGCCGGAACCTATACAGGGGCTGGGGCCAACGTCCTGACTTTC	CAGTYTGAGANVLTF
TRBV19	TRBJ1-3	-	TRBD1	TGTGCCAGTAGTGCAGGGGGCGCGGGACACACCATATATTTT	CASSAGGAGHTIYF
TRBV4-3	TRBJ2-2	-	-	TGCGCCAGCAGCCCGGGGCAGGGGCCGCTAAAGGAGCTGTTTTTT	CASSPGQGPLKELFF
TRBV18	TRBJ1-6	-	TRBD1	TGTGCCAGCTCACCCGGACAGGGGAATAATTCACCCCTCCACTTT	CASSPGQGNNSPLHF
TRBV2	TRBJ2-7	once	TRBD1	TGTGCCAGTGACAGGGTAGACGAGCAGTACTTC	CASDRVDEQYF
TRBV3-1/TRBV3-2	TRBJ2-7	-	-	TGTGCCAGCAGCCACCTGAAAGAAGGGACTTTCTTCAACGAGCAGTACTTC	CASSHLKEGTFFNEQYF
TRBV10-3	TRBJ2-3	-	-	TGTGCCATCAGTGAGGGCAAGCGGCCAAATACGCAGTATTTT	CAISEGKRPNTQYF
TRBV30	TRBJ2-7	-	-	TGTGCCTGGAGTCAAGGGGGTTCCTACGAGCAGTACTTC	CAWSQGGSYEQYF
TRBV7-2	TRBJ2-7	-	TRBD2	TGTGCCAGCAGCTTAGTTGGGGGGGAGAACTACGAGCAGTACTTC	CASSLVGGENYEQYF
TRBV4-3	TRBJ2-3	-	-	TGCGCCAGCAGCCAAGGAGTGGACAGACCTACGCAGTATTTT	CASSQGVDRPTQYF
TRBV4-1	TRBJ2-7	-	TRBD1	TGCGCCAGCAGCCAAGTGGACAGGGAAAGTTTCGAGCAGTACTTC	CASSQVDRESFEQYF
TRBV5-4	TRBJ2-2	-	TRBD2	TGTGCCTCACGGGGGGGCCTCGCCGGGGAGCTGTTTTTT	CASRGGLAGELFF
TRBV7-6	TRBJ2-7	-	TRBD2	TGTGCCAGCAGCTTGGGCGGGAGGGCCTACGAGCAGTACTTC	CASSLGGRAYEQYF
TRBV9	TRBJ1-1	few	TRBD1	TGTGCCAGCAGCGTAGATGGCGGGACAGGTGAAGCTTTCTTT	CASSVDGGTGEAFF
TRBV6-5	TRBJ1-6	-	-	TGTGCCAGCAGTTACCGGGCCTATAATTCACCCCTCCACTTT	CASSYRAYNSPLHF
TRBV5-5	TRBJ2-1	few	TRBD2	TGTGCCAGCAGCTTGGCCCGGCTAGCGGGATTCAATGAGCAGTTCTTC	CASSLARLAGFNEQFF
TRBV7-2	TRBJ2-7	-	TRBD2	TGTGCCAGCAGCTTAATTGGCGGGACTAGCGGGAGACTCGAGCAGTACTTC	CASSLIGGTSGRLEQYF
TRBV7-2	TRBJ1-2	-	TRBD1	TGTGCCAGCAGCTTAGGACAGGGGAATAGGTATGGCTACACCTTC	CASSLGQGNRYGYTF
TRBV28	TRBJ2-4	-	TRBD1	TGTGCCAGCAGAACTCCCGGGACAGACAAAAACATTCAGTACTTC	CASRTPGTDKNIQYF
TRBV29-1	TRBJ2-7	-	TRBD1	TGCAGCGTCTCCGGACAGGCCGCCTACGAGCAGTACTTC	CSVSGQAAYEQYF
TRBV6-2/TRBV6-3	TRBJ1-6	-	-	TGTGCCAGCAGTCTAACGTTCCCGACAGAATATAATTCACCCCTCCACTTT	CASSLTFPTEYNSPLHF
TRBV6-2/TRBV6-3	TRBJ1-2	-	TRBD1	TGTGCCAGCAGTTACCCCCCCCCGGGACAGGGAGCTGGCTACACCTTC	CASSYPPPGQGAGYTF